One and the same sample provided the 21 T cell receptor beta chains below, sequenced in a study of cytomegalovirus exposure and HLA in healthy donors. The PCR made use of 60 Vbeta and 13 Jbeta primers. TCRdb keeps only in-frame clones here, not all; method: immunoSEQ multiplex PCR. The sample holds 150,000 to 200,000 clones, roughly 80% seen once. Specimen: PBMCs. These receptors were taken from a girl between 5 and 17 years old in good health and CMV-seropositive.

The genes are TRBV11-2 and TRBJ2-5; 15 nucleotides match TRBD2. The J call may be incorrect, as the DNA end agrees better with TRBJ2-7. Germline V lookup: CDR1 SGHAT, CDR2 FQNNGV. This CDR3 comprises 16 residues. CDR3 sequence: CASSLGTSGRGYEQYF. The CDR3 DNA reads TGTGCCAGCAGCTTAGGGACTAGCGGGAGGGGCTACGAGCAGTACTTC.

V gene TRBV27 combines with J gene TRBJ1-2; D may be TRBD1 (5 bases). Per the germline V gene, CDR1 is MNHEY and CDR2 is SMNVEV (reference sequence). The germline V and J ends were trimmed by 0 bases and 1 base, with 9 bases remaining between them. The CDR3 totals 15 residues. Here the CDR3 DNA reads TGTGCCAGCAGTTTATCTACGGGGGGTAACTATGGCTACACCTTC. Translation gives CASSLSTGGNYGYTF.

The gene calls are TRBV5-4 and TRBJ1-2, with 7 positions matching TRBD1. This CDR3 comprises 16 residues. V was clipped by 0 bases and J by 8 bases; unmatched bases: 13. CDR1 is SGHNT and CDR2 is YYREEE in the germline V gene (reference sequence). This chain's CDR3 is CASSLVGGGNLGGYTF. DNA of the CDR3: TGTGCCAGCAGCTTGGTTGGAGGGGGCAATCTTGGCGGCTACACCTTC. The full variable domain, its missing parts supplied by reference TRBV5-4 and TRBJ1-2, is ETGVTQSPTHLIKTRGQQVTLRCSSQSGHNTVSWYQQALGQGPQFIFQYYREEENGRGNFPPRFSGLQFPNYSSELNVNALELDDSALYLCASSLVGGGNLGGYTFGSGTRLTVV.

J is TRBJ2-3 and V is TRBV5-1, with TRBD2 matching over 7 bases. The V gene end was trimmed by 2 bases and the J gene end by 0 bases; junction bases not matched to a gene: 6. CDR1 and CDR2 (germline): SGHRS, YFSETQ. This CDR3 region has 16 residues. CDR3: CASSLAGTSSTDTQYF. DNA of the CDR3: TGCGCCAGCAGCTTAGCGGGGACGTCTAGCACAGATACGCAGTATTTT.

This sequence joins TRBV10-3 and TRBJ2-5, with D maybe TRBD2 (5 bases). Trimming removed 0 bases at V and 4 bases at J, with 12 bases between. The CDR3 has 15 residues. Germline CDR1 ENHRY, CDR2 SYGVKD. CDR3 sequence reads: CAISESMVGVETQYF. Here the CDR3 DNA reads TGTGCCATCAGTGAGTCGATGGTGGGAGTAGAGACCCAGTACTTC.

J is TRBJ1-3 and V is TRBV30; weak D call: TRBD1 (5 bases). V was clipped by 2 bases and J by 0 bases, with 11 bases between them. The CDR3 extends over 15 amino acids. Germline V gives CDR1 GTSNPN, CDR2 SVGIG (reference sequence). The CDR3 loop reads CAWSPDSFSGNTIYF. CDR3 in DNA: TGTGCCTGGAGTCCCGACAGTTTCTCTGGAAACACCATATATTTT.

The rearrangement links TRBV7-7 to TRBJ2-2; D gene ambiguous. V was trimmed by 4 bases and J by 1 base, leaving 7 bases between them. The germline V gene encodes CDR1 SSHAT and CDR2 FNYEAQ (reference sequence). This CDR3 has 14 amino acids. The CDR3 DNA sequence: TGTGCCAGCAGCTCCATCAAGAACACCGGGGAGCTGTTTTTT. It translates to CASSSIKNTGELFF. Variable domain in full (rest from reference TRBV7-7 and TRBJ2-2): GAGVSQSPRYKVTKRGQDVTLRCDPISSHATLYWYQQALGQGPEFLTYFNYEAQPDKSGLPSDRFSAERPEGSISTLTIQRTEQRDSAMYRCASSSIKNTGELFFGEGSRLTVL.

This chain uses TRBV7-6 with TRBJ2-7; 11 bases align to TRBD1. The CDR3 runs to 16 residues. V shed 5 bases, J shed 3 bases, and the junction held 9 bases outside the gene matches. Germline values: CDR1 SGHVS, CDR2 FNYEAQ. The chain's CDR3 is CASSPDRGRWLYEQYF. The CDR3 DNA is TGTGCCAGCAGCCCGGACAGGGGGCGGTGGCTCTACGAGCAGTACTTC. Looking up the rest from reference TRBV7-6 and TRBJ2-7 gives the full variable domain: GAGVSQSPRYKVTKRGQDVALRCDPISGHVSLYWYRQALGQGPEFLTYFNYEAQQDKSGLPNDRFSAERPEGSISTLTIQRTEQRDSAMYRCASSPDRGRWLYEQYFGPGTRLTVT.

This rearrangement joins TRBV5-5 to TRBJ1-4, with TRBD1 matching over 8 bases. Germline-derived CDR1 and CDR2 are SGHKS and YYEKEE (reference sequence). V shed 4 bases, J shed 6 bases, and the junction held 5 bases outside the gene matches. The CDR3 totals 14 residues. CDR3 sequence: CASSMGQDYEKLFF. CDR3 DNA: TGTGCCAGCAGCATGGGACAGGACTATGAAAAACTGTTTTTT.

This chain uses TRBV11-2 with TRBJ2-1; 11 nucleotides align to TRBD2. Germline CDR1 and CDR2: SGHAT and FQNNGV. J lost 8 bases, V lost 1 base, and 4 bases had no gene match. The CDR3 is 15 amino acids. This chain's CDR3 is CASSLVTSGSYEQFF. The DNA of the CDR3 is TGTGCCAGCAGCTTAGTCACTAGCGGGAGCTATGAGCAGTTCTTC.

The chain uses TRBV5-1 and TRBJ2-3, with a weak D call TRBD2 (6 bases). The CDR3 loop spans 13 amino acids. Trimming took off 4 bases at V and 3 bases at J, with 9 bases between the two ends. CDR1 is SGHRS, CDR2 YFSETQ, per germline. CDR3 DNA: TGCGCCAGCAGCGAGGCGGGAACAGATACGCAGTATTTT. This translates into CASSEAGTDTQYF. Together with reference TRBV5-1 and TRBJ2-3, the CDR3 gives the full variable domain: KAGVTQTPRYLIKTRGQQVTLSCSPISGHRSVSWYQQTPGQGLQFLFEYFSETQRNKGNFPGRFSGRQFSNSRSEMNVSTLELGDSALYLCASSEAGTDTQYFGPGTRLTVL.

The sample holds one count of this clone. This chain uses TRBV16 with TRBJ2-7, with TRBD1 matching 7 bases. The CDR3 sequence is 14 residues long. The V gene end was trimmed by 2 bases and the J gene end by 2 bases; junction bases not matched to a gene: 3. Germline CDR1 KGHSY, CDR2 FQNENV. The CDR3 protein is CASSQGQGAYEQYF. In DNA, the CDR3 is TGTGCCAGCAGCCAAGGTCAGGGGGCCTACGAGCAGTACTTC. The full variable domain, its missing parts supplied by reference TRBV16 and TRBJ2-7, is GEEVAQTPKHLVRGEGQKAKLYCAPIKGHSYVFWYQQVLKNEFKFLISFQNENVFDETGMPKERFSAKCLPNSPCSLEIQATKLEDSAVYFCASSQGQGAYEQYFGPGTRLTVT.

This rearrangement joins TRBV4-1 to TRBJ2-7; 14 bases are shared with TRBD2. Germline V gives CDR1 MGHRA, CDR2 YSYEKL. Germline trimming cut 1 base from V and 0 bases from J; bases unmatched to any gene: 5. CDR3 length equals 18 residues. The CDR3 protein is CASSQGLAGGPPSYEQYF. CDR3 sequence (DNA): TGCGCCAGCAGCCAAGGACTAGCGGGAGGGCCGCCCTCCTACGAGCAGTACTTC.

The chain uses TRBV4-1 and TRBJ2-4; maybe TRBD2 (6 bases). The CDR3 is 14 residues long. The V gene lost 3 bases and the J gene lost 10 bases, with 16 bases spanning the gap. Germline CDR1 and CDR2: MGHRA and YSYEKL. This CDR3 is CASSHDPMGLIQYF. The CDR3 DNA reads TGCGCCAGCAGCCATGACCCGATGGGACTTATTCAGTACTTC.

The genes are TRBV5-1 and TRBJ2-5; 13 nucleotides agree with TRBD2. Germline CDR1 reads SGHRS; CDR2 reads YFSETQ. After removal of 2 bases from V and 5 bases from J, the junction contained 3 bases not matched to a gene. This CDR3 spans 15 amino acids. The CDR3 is CASSFTSGGAETQYF. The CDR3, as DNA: TGCGCCAGCAGCTTTACTAGCGGGGGGGCGGAGACCCAGTACTTC.

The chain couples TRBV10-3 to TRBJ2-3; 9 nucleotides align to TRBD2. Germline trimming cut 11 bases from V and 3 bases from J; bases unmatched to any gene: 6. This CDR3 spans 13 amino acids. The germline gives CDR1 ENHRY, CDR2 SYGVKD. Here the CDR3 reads CAGSSGTTDTQYF. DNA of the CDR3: TGTGCCGGCTCTAGCGGGACTACAGATACGCAGTATTTT.

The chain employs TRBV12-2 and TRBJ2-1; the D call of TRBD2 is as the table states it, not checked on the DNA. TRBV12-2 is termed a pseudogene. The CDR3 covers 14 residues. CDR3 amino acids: CASRLASVYNEQFF. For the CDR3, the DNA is TGTGCAAGTCGCTTAGCTAGCGTATACAATGAGCAGTTCTTC.

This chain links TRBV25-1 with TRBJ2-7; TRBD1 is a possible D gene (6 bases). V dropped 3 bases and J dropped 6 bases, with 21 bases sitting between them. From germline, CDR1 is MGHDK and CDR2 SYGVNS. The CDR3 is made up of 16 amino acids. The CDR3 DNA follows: TGTGCCAGCAGTGAGTTCGGGACATTGAGGGGTCTCGAGCAGTACTTC. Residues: CASSEFGTLRGLEQYF.

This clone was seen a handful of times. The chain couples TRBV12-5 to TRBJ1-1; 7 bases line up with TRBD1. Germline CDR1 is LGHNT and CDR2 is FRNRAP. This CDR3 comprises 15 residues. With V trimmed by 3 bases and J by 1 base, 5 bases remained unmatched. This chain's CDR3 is CASGLHKGANTEAFF. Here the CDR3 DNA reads TGTGCTAGTGGTTTACATAAGGGGGCGAACACTGAAGCTTTCTTT.

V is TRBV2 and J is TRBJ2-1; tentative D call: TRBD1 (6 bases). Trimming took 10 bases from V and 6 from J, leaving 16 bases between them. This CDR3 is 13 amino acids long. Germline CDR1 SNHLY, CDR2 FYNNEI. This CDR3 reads CANRGTPINEQFF. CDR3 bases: TGTGCCAACCGAGGGACACCTATCAATGAGCAGTTCTTC.

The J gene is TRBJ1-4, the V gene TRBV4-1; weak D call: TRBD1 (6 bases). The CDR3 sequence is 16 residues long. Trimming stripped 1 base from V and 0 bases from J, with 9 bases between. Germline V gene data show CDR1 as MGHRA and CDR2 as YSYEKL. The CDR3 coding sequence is TGCGCCAGCAGCCAAGGGACAGTTGCAACTAATGAAAAACTGTTTTTT. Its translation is CASSQGTVATNEKLFF.